The subject of this entry is one T cell receptor (beta chain). This sample is drawn from a study of blood T cell repertoires in COVID-19. Background on the study: Collection of acute and convalescent COVID-19 samples took place in the United States, Italy and Spain. PBMCs, B-cell-depleted T cells, or T cells were the source of the cDNA or gDNA that made up the material.

In the authors' workflow: Amplification of reference gene primers was used by the study to estimate nucleated cell counts. TCRdb's copy holds only in-frame clones and misses some; the assay was immunoSEQ multiplex PCR. V, J and clone size are those of that table, while D and trimming were read from the DNA. This repertoire shows around 300,000 clones, 86% found once; its top ten account for about 3%. The CDR3 has 17 amino acids. V dropped 0 bases and J dropped 7 bases, with 17 bases sitting between them. Germline V gene data show CDR1 as KGHDR and CDR2 as SFDVKD. This clonotype was obtained from a young woman with active or convalescent COVID-19. Specimen: peripheral blood. The chain carries TRBV24-1 and TRBJ2-2, with D possibly matching TRBD2 (7 bases). The DNA for the CDR3 is TGTGCCACCAGTGATTTGTCCCGGGGGGCCGGGAGCGGGGAGCTGTTTTTT. It is translated as CATSDLSRGAGSGELFF.